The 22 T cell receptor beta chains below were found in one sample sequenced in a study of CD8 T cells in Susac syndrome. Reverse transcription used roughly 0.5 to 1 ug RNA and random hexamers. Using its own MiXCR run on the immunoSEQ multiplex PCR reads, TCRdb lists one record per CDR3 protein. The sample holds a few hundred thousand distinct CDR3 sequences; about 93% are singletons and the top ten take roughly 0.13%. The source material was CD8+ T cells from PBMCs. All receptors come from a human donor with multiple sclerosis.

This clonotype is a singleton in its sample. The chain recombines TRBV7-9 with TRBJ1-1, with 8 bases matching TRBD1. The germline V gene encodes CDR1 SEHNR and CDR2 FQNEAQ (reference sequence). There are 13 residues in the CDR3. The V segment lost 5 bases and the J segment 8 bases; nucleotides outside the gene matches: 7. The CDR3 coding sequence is TGTGCCAGCAGCGTTGGGACAGGCGGAGAAGCTTTCTTT. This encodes CASSVGTGGEAFF.

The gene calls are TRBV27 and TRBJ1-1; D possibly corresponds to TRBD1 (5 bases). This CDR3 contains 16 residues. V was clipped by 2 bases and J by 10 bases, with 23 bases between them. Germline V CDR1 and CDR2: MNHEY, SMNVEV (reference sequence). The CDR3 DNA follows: TGTGCCAGCAGTTTAGAGGCCCCCGTGGGGGGGAGGAGAGCTTTCTTT. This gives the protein CASSLEAPVGGRRAFF.

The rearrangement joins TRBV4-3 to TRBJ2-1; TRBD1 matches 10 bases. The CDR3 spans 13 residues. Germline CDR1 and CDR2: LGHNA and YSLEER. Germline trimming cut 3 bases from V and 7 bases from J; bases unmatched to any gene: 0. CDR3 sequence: CASSQGQGNEQFF. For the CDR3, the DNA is TGCGCCAGCAGCCAGGGACAGGGGAATGAGCAGTTCTTC.

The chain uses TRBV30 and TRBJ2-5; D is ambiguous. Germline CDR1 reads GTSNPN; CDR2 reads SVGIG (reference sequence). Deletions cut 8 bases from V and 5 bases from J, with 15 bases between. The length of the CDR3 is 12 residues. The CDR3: CALTVVKETQYF. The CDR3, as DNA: TGTGCCCTGACCGTGGTTAAGGAGACCCAGTACTTC.

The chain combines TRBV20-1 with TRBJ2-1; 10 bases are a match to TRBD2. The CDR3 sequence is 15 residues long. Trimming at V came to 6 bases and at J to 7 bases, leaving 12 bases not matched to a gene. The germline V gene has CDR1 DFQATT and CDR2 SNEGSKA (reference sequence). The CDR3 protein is CSAAVPGLAQNEQFF. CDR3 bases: TGCAGTGCCGCCGTCCCGGGACTAGCGCAAAATGAGCAGTTCTTC.

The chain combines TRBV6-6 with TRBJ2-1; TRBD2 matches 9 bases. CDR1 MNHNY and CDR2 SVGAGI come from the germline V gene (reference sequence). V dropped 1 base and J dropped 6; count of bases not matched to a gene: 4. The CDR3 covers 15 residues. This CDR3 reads CASSYLAGVSNEQFF. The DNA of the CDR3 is TGTGCCAGCAGTTACTTAGCGGGAGTCAGCAATGAGCAGTTCTTC.

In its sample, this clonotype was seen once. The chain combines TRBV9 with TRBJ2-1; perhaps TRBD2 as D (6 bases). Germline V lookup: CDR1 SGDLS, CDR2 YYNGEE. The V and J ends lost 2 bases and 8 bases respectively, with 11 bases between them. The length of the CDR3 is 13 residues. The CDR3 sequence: CASSVSKRDEQFF. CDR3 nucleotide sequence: TGTGCCAGCAGCGTGTCCAAGCGGGATGAGCAGTTCTTC.

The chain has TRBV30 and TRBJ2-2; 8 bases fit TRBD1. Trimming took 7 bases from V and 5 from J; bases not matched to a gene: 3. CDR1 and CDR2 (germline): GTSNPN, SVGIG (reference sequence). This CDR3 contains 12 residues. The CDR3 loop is CASTGGTGELFF. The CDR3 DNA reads TGTGCCTCCACAGGGGGAACCGGGGAGCTGTTTTTT.

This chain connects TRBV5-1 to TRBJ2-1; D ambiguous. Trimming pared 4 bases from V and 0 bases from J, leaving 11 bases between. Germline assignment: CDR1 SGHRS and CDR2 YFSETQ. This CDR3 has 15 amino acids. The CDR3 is CASSRSRSSYNEQFF. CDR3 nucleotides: TGCGCCAGCAGCCGTTCCAGGAGCTCCTACAATGAGCAGTTCTTC.

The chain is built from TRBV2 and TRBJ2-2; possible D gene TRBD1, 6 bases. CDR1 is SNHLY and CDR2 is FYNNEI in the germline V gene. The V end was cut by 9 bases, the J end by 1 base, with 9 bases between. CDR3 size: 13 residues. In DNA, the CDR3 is TGTGCCAGGTCGGGACAGAACACCGGGGAGCTGTTTTTT. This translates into CARSGQNTGELFF.

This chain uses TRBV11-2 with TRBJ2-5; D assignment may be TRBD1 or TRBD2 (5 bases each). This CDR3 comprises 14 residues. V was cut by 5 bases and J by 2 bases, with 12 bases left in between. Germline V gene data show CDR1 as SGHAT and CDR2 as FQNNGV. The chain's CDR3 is CASSRRGQQETQYF. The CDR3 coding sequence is TGTGCCAGCAGCCGCCGGGGCCAACAAGAGACCCAGTACTTC.

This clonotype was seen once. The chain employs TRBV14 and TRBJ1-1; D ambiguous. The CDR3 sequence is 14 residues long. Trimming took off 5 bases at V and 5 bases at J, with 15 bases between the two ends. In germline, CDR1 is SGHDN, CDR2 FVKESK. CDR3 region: CASSGERQPTEAFF. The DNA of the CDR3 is TGTGCCAGCAGCGGAGAGAGGCAGCCGACTGAAGCTTTCTTT.

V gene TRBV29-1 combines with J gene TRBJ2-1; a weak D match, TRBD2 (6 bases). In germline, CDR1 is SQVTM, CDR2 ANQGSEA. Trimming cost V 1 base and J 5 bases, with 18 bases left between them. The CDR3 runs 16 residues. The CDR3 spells CSVEGLIETGDNEQFF. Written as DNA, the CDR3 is TGCAGCGTTGAAGGGCTGATAGAAACGGGGGACAATGAGCAGTTCTTC.

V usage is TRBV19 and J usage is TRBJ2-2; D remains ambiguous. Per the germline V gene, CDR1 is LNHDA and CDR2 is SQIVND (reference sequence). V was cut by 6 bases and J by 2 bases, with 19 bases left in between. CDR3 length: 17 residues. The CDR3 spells CASRISVPGYNTGELFF. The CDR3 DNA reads TGTGCCAGTAGGATTTCCGTACCCGGCTATAACACCGGGGAGCTGTTTTTT.

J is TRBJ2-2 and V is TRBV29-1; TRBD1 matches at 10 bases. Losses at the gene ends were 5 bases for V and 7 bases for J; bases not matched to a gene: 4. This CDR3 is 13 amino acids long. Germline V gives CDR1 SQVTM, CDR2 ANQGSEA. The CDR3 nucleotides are TGCAGCGTTCCGGACAGGGGGGACGGGGAGCTGTTTTTT. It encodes CSVPDRGDGELFF.

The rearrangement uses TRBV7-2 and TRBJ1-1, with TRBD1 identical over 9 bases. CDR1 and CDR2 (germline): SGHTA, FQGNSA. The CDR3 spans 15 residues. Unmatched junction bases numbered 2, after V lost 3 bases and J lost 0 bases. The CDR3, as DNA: TGTGCCAGCAGCTTCCGACAGGGGGTGAACACTGAAGCTTTCTTT. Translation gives CASSFRQGVNTEAFF.

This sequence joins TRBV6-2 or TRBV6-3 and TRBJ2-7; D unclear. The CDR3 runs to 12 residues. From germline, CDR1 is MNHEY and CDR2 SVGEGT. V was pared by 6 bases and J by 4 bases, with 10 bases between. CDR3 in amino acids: CASSFTWYEQYF. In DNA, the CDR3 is TGTGCCAGCAGCTTCACCTGGTACGAGCAGTACTTC.

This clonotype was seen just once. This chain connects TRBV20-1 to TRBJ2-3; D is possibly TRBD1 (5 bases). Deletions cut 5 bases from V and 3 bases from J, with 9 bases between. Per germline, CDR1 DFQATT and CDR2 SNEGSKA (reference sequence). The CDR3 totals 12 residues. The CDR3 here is CSAGQGTDTQYF. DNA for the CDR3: TGCAGTGCTGGCCAGGGTACAGATACGCAGTATTTT.

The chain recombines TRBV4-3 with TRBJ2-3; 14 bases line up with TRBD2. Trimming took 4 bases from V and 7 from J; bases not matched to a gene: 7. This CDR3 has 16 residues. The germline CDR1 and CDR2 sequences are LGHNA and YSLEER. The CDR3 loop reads CASSPLTSGRVNTQYF. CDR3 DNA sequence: TGCGCCAGCAGCCCCCTGACTAGCGGGAGGGTGAATACGCAGTATTTT.

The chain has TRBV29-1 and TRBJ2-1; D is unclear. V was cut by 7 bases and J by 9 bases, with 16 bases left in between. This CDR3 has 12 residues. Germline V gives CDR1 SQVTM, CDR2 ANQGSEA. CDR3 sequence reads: CSAVGLETEQFF. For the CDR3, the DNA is TGCAGCGCTGTGGGCCTTGAGACTGAGCAGTTCTTC.

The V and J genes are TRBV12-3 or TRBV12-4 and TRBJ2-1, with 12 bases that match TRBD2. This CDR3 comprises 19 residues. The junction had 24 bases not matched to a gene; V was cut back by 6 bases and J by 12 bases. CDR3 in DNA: TGTGCCAGCAGAACGACTCGGACTAGCGGGATCAAATTTTCGGATGGGCAGTTCTTC. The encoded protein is CASRTTRTSGIKFSDGQFF.

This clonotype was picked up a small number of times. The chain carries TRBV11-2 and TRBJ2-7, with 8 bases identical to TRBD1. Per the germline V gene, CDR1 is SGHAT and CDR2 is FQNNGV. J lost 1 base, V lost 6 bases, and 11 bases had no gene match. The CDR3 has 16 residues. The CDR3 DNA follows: TGTGCCAGCAGACGAATCGGGGGACAGGAATCCTACGAGCAGTACTTC. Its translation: CASRRIGGQESYEQYF. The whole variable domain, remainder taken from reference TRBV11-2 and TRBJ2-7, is EAGVAQSPRYKIIEKRQSVAFWCNPISGHATLYWYQQILGQGPKLLIQFQNNGVVDDSQLPKDRFSAERLKGVDSTLKIQPAKLEDSAVYLCASRRIGGQESYEQYFGPGTRLTVT.